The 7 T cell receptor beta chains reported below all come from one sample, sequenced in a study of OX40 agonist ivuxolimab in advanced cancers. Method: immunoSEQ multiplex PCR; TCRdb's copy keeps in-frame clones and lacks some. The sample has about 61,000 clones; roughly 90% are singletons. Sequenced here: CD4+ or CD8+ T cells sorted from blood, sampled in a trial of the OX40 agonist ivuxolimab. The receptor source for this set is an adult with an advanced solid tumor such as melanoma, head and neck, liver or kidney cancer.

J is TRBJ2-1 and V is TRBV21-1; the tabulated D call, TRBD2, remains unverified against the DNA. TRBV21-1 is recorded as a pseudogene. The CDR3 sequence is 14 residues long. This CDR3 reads CASSPRTSGNEQFF. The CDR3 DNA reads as TGTGCCAGCAGCCCCCGGACTAGCGGCAATGAGCAGTTCTTC.

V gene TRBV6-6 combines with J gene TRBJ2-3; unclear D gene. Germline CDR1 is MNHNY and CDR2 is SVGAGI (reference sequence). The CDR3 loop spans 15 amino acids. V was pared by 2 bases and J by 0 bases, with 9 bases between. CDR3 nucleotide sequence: TGTGCCAGCAGTTACGTGGGCGCTAGCACAGATACGCAGTATTTT. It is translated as CASSYVGASTDTQYF.

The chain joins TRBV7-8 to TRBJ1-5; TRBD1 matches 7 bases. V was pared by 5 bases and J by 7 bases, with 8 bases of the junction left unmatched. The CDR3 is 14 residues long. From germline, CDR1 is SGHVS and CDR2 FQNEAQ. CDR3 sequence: CASSHDRVGQPQHF. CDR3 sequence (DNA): TGTGCCAGCAGCCACGACAGGGTCGGCCAGCCCCAGCATTTT.

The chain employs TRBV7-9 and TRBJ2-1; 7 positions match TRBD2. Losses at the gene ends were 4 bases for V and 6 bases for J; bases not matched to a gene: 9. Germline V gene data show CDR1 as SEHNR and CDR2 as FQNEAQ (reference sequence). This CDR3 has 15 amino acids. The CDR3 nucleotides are TGTGCCAGCAGCTCCGAGGAGACTAGCATCAATGAGCAGTTCTTC. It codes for CASSSEETSINEQFF.

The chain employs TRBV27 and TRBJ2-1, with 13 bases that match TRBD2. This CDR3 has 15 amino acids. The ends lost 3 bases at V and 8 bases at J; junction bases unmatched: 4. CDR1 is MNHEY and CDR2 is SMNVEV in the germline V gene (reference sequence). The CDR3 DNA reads TGTGCCAGCAGTTTCGGACTAGCGGGAGTATATGAGCAGTTCTTC. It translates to CASSFGLAGVYEQFF.

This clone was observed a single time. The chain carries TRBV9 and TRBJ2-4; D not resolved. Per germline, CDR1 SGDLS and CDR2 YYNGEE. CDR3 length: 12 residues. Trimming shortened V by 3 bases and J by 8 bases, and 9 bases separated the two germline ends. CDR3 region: CASSGDQYIQYF. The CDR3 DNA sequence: TGTGCCAGCAGCGGTGACCAATACATTCAGTACTTC.

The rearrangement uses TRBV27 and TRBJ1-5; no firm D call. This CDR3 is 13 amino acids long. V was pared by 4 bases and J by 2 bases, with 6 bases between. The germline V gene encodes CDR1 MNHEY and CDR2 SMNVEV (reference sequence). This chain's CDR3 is CASSWTGNQPQHF. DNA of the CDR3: TGTGCCAGCAGTTGGACGGGCAATCAGCCCCAGCATTTT.